The 9 T cell receptor beta chains in this list originate from one sample, sequenced in a study of vaccination effects on CD4 cells after COVID-19. These receptors' targets are unknown. Ahead of sequencing, the ViraFEST assay grew antigen-specific CD4+ T cells using viral peptide pools. The culture ran for approximately 10 days before CD4+ T cells were isolated. Prior SARS-CoV-2 infection was absent in the vaccine recipients, as shown by negative nucleocapsid antibodies. Only in-frame clones appear in the TCRdb table, and some are missing; sequencing was by immunoSEQ multiplex PCR. The sample carries 30,000 to 35,000 clones, 55% to 85% recorded once. The sample in question was CD4+ T cells from PBMCs cultured with HCoV-OC43 spike peptides, obtained before COVID-19 vaccination. Sample subset: HCoV-OC43 spike overlapping peptide pool stimulation. Source of these receptors: a human donor who received a COVID-19 vaccine.

This clone was counted only a few times. This rearrangement joins TRBV19 to TRBJ1-5, with a possible D match to TRBD1 (5 bases). This CDR3 contains 15 residues. Trimming removed 4 bases from V and 0 bases from J, with 10 bases in between. CDR1 LNHDA and CDR2 SQIVND come from the germline V gene (reference sequence). CDR3 sequence reads: CASSTTGLSNQPQHF. The CDR3 bases are TGTGCCAGTAGTACTACGGGACTTAGCAATCAGCCCCAGCATTTT.

The genes are TRBV12-3 or TRBV12-4 and TRBJ2-5; D is perhaps TRBD1 (5 bases). Trimming took 2 bases from V and 5 from J, leaving 6 bases between them. The CDR3 spans 12 residues. CDR3 loop: CASSLNRETQYF. CDR3 in DNA: TGTGCCAGCAGTTTAAACAGGGAGACCCAGTACTTC.

This chain links TRBV7-2 with TRBJ2-7; 7 bases are shared with TRBD1. The germline V gene encodes CDR1 SGHTA and CDR2 FQGNSA. V trimming: 1 base; J trimming: 2 bases; junction bases outside the gene matches: 2. CDR3 length: 14 amino acids. The CDR3: CASSLEGAPYEQYF. The CDR3 DNA sequence: TGTGCCAGCAGCTTAGAGGGGGCCCCCTACGAGCAGTACTTC.

V gene TRBV28 combines with J gene TRBJ2-4; no clear D. This CDR3 spans 13 amino acids. Germline values: CDR1 MDHEN, CDR2 SYDVKM. V lost 3 bases and J 4 bases, leaving 7 bases between the germline ends. The CDR3 sequence: CASSFYGKNIQYF. The DNA of the CDR3 is TGTGCCAGCAGTTTTTACGGTAAAAACATTCAGTACTTC.

This clone was seen only once. CDR3 protein: CASSPPRRGTGWGYNEQFF. In DNA form, the CDR3 reads TGTGCCAGCAGCCCACCACGTAGAGGGACAGGGTGGGGGTACAATGAGCAGTTCTTC. V usage is TRBV9 and J usage is TRBJ2-1; 9 nucleotides align to TRBD1. CDR1 is SGDLS, CDR2 YYNGEE, per germline. V was clipped by 4 bases and J by 4 bases; unmatched bases: 18. The CDR3 covers 19 residues. The full variable domain, its missing parts supplied by reference TRBV9 and TRBJ2-1, is DSGVTQTPKHLITATGQRVTLRCSPRSGDLSVYWYQQSLDQGLQFLIQYYNGEERAKGNILERFSAQQFPDLHSELNLSSLELGDSALYFCASSPPRRGTGWGYNEQFFGPGTRLTVL.

This sequence joins TRBV5-1 and TRBJ1-1; D is ambiguous. The CDR3 is 11 residues long. The V gene lost 5 bases and the J gene lost 1 base, with 3 bases spanning the gap. Looked up from germline, CDR1 is SGHRS and CDR2 is YFSETQ. The CDR3 spells CASRENTEAFF. The CDR3 DNA reads TGCGCCAGCAGGGAGAACACTGAAGCTTTCTTT.

The chain is built from TRBV29-1 and TRBJ2-7; 10 bases are shared with TRBD2. The CDR3 covers 14 residues. Trimming took 6 bases from V and 2 from J; bases not matched to a gene: 7. Germline values: CDR1 SQVTM, CDR2 ANQGSEA. The CDR3 is CSVELAGTPYEQYF. DNA for the CDR3: TGCAGCGTAGAACTAGCGGGGACCCCCTACGAGCAGTACTTC.

The J gene is TRBJ2-2, the V gene TRBV11-2; TRBD2 matches at 9 bases. The J segment lost 6 bases and the V segment lost 5 bases, leaving 10 bases of the junction unmatched. Germline CDR1 and CDR2: SGHAT and FQNNGV. CDR3 length equals 16 residues. The CDR3 is CASSPIAGDLAGELFF. CDR3 bases: TGTGCCAGCAGCCCCATAGCGGGAGATTTGGCCGGGGAGCTGTTTTTT.

The chain is built from TRBV19 and TRBJ2-2; 7 bases are a match to TRBD2. CDR3 length equals 16 residues. V shed 4 bases and J 0 bases; nucleotides not matched to a gene: 5. Per the germline V gene, CDR1 is LNHDA and CDR2 is SQIVND (reference sequence). CDR3 DNA sequence: TGTGCCAGTAGTACCCTAGCGGCCCCGAACACCGGGGAGCTGTTTTTT. Protein: CASSTLAAPNTGELFF.